One sample yielded the 28 T cell receptor beta chains listed below, sequenced in a study of blood T cell repertoires in COVID-19. Sequencing was performed with immunoSEQ multiplex PCR; in TCRdb, only in-frame clones are kept and a portion is missing. The repertoire holds approximately 240,000 clones, with 70% to 90% as singletons. Sequencing input: peripheral blood. The receptors shown here come from a woman between 40 and 55 years old who had recovered from COVID-19.

The genes are TRBV5-6 and TRBJ2-4; TRBD1 matches 7 bases. This CDR3 is 17 amino acids long. V was pared by 4 bases and J by 1 base, with 11 bases of the junction left unmatched. Per the germline V gene, CDR1 is SGHDT and CDR2 is YYEEEE. The DNA of the CDR3 is TGTGCCAGCAGCACCGCGACAGGGCCCCTTGCCAAAAACATTCAGTACTTC. It codes for CASSTATGPLAKNIQYF.

The rearrangement links TRBV6-5 to TRBJ2-3; 7 bases align to TRBD2. The CDR3 is 14 residues long. Per the germline V gene, CDR1 is MNHEY and CDR2 is SVGAGI. J was trimmed by 0 bases and V by 6 bases; bases with no gene match: 3. CDR3 amino acids: CASRTSLSTDTQYF. CDR3 in DNA: TGTGCCAGCAGGACTAGCCTTAGCACAGATACGCAGTATTTT.

This clone was detected a few times. The chain is built from TRBV27 and TRBJ2-7; the D gene is possibly TRBD2 (5 bases). Trimming took off 4 bases at V and 4 bases at J, with 17 bases between the two ends. This CDR3 is 15 amino acids long. CDR1 MNHEY and CDR2 SMNVEV come from the germline V gene (reference sequence). This CDR3 is CASSSLSHRLYEQYF. The CDR3 nucleotides are TGTGCCAGCAGTTCCCTCTCACACAGACTATACGAGCAGTACTTC.

The sample holds one count of this clone. The gene calls are TRBV15 and TRBJ1-6; 9 positions agree with TRBD1. V lost 8 bases, J lost 4 bases, and 0 bases stayed unmatched. Germline lookup yields CDR1 LNHNV and CDR2 YYDKDF (reference sequence). The CDR3 consists of 13 residues. The CDR3 loop is CATGTGYNSPLHF. The CDR3, as DNA: TGTGCCACCGGGACAGGGTATAATTCACCCCTCCACTTT.

The V gene is TRBV2, the J gene TRBJ2-3; 9 bases are a match to TRBD2. The CDR3 totals 15 residues. The J segment lost 2 bases and the V segment lost 3 bases, leaving 3 bases of the junction unmatched. Looked up from germline, CDR1 is SNHLY and CDR2 is FYNNEI. CDR3 protein: CASSEASGDTDTQYF. The CDR3 nucleotides are TGTGCCAGCAGTGAGGCTAGCGGGGACACAGATACGCAGTATTTT.

V usage is TRBV2 and J usage is TRBJ2-5; TRBD1 matches at 10 bases. With 4 bases clipped from V and 4 bases from J, the junction kept 6 bases outside the gene matches. The CDR3 has 15 residues. CDR1 and CDR2 from the germline V gene are SNHLY and FYNNEI. CDR3 region: CASSGGTGVLETQYF. CDR3 sequence (DNA): TGTGCCAGCAGTGGCGGGACAGGGGTATTAGAGACCCAGTACTTC.

The chain couples TRBV7-3 to TRBJ2-1; 9 bases are a match to TRBD2. This CDR3 contains 14 residues. CDR1 and CDR2 from the germline V gene are SGHTA and FQGTGA. The V and J ends lost 2 bases and 7 bases, in that order; junction bases with no gene match: 3. DNA for the CDR3: TGTGCCAGCAGCTTAGCGGGGGGGCAGAATGAGCAGTTCTTC. Protein product: CASSLAGGQNEQFF.

The chain combines TRBV5-1 with TRBJ1-1; D might be TRBD1 (5 bases). CDR1 SGHRS and CDR2 YFSETQ come from the germline V gene. The CDR3 has 15 residues. The V gene lost 4 bases and the J gene lost 3 bases, with 16 bases spanning the gap. CDR3 in DNA: TGCGCCAGCAGCCGACAGCAGGGTACGGACACTGAAGCTTTCTTT. Protein: CASSRQQGTDTEAFF.

The gene calls are TRBV27 and TRBJ2-1, with 12 bases that match TRBD2. V lost 7 bases to trimming and J lost 8 bases; unmatched junction nucleotides: 3. CDR1 and CDR2 from the germline V gene are MNHEY and SMNVEV (reference sequence). The CDR3 consists of 13 residues. DNA for the CDR3: TGTGCCAGCACTCGACTAGCGGGAGATGAGCAGTTCTTC. Translation gives CASTRLAGDEQFF.

This sequence joins TRBV7-6 and TRBJ2-5; 10 bases fit TRBD1. The CDR3 has 16 residues. CDR1 is SGHVS, CDR2 FNYEAQ, per germline. J was trimmed by 4 bases and V by 5 bases; bases with no gene match: 10. CDR3 in amino acids: CASSRQGALNVETQYF. The DNA for the CDR3 is TGTGCCAGCAGCCGACAGGGGGCATTAAATGTAGAGACCCAGTACTTC.

This sequence joins TRBV11-1 and TRBJ2-5; 8 bases match TRBD2. Germline-derived CDR1 and CDR2 are SGHAT and FQDESV (reference sequence). The V and J ends lost 2 bases and 5 bases, in that order; junction bases with no gene match: 4. The CDR3 totals 14 residues. The CDR3 sequence is CASSLSASGETQYF. In DNA, the CDR3 is TGTGCCAGCAGCTTATCGGCTAGCGGGGAGACCCAGTACTTC.

The CDR3 nucleotides are TGTGCCAGCAGACTGACAGGCCCCGCGCCCCAGCATTTT. Translation gives CASRLTGPAPQHF. The chain links TRBV12-3 or TRBV12-4 to TRBJ1-5; TRBD1 might be the D (6 bases). Deletions cut 6 bases from V and 9 bases from J, with 15 bases between. The CDR3 spans 13 residues.

The chain has TRBV29-1 and TRBJ1-2, with no clear D. This CDR3 is built from 12 residues. Trimming took 3 bases from V and 4 from J, leaving 9 bases between them. The germline CDR1 and CDR2 sequences are SQVTM and ANQGSEA. CDR3: CSVDVGVYGYTF. The CDR3 DNA is TGCAGCGTTGATGTAGGAGTCTATGGCTACACCTTC.

V and J are TRBV5-5 and TRBJ2-3, with TRBD2 matching 15 bases. The CDR3 has 17 residues. The V and J ends lost 4 bases and 2 bases, in that order; junction bases with no gene match: 5. The germline gives CDR1 SGHKS, CDR2 YYEKEE (reference sequence). CDR3 nucleotides: TGTGCCAGCAGCCTCGGACTAGCGGGGGGGAACACAGATACGCAGTATTTT. Amino acids: CASSLGLAGGNTDTQYF.

The chain couples TRBV9 to TRBJ1-2; 8 bases map to TRBD1. CDR3 length: 12 amino acids. V lost 7 bases, J lost 7 bases, and 6 bases stayed unmatched. Looked up from germline, CDR1 is SGDLS and CDR2 is YYNGEE. As DNA, the CDR3 is TGTGCCAGCGGGACAGGCGGGGGTGGCTACACCTTC. Protein sequence: CASGTGGGGYTF.

J is TRBJ2-6 and V is TRBV19, with 10 bases that match TRBD1. V dropped 3 bases and J dropped 0; count of bases not matched to a gene: 5. Germline V gene lookup returns CDR1 LNHDA and CDR2 SQIVND (reference sequence). CDR3 length: 18 residues. Here the CDR3 DNA reads TGTGCCAGTAGTATGCGACAGGGGGCGACCTCTGGGGCCAACGTCCTGACTTTC. It specifies CASSMRQGATSGANVLTF.

The chain couples TRBV5-4 to TRBJ2-7; 12 nucleotides agree with TRBD2. CDR1 and CDR2 (germline): SGHNT, YYREEE (reference sequence). Trimming cost V 0 bases and J 5 bases; bases outside gene matches: 6. The CDR3 extends over 16 amino acids. CDR3: CASSLALAGGRDEQYF. The CDR3 DNA reads TGTGCCAGCAGCTTGGCTCTAGCGGGAGGGCGGGACGAGCAGTACTTC.

V and J are TRBV5-1 and TRBJ2-1; tentatively, D is TRBD2 (6 bases). This CDR3 has 15 residues. Trimming took 4 bases from V and 6 from J, leaving 17 bases between them. Germline V gene data show CDR1 as SGHRS and CDR2 as YFSETQ. The CDR3 spells CASSGLGEASNEQFF. CDR3 coding DNA: TGCGCCAGCAGCGGGTTGGGGGAGGCAAGCAATGAGCAGTTCTTC. The whole variable domain, remainder taken from reference TRBV5-1 and TRBJ2-1, is KAGVTQTPRYLIKTRGQQVTLSCSPISGHRSVSWYQQTPGQGLQFLFEYFSETQRNKGNFPGRFSGRQFSNSRSEMNVSTLELGDSALYLCASSGLGEASNEQFFGPGTRLTVL.

This sequence joins TRBV11-3 and TRBJ1-1; no definite D call. CDR3 length: 14 residues. The germline V gene encodes CDR1 SGHNT and CDR2 YENEEA. Deletions cut 1 base from V and 4 bases from J, with 10 bases between. CDR3 bases: TGTGCCAGCAGCTTAGTGTCAGGATCCACTGAAGCTTTCTTT. This sequence encodes CASSLVSGSTEAFF.

The chain links TRBV11-3 to TRBJ2-2; 14 nucleotides align to TRBD2. The length of the CDR3 is 16 residues. With 7 bases clipped from V and 10 bases from J, the junction kept 11 bases outside the gene matches. Germline-derived CDR1 and CDR2 are SGHNT and YENEEA. The DNA for the CDR3 is TGTGCCAGCACAAAAGGACTAGCGGGAGGTTGGGAGGAGCTGTTTTTT. Amino acid sequence: CASTKGLAGGWEELFF.

This clone was observed a single time. The chain couples TRBV7-9 to TRBJ2-1, with 12 positions matching TRBD2. CDR3 length: 16 residues. V lost 4 bases, J lost 4 bases, and 5 bases stayed unmatched. Germline V gene lookup returns CDR1 SEHNR and CDR2 FQNEAQ (reference sequence). CDR3 amino acids: CASSSWTSGKYNEQFF. The CDR3 nucleotides read TGTGCCAGCAGCTCCTGGACTAGCGGGAAGTACAATGAGCAGTTCTTC.

The rearrangement joins TRBV19 to TRBJ2-1, with 16 bases fitting TRBD2. The CDR3 has 20 amino acids. The germline V gene has CDR1 LNHDA and CDR2 SQIVND (reference sequence). V was pared by 5 bases and J by 13 bases, with 23 bases of the junction left unmatched. This chain's CDR3 is CASSDRTGETGTSGRAIQFF. CDR3 in DNA: TGTGCCAGTAGTGACCGGACAGGAGAGACCGGGACTAGCGGGAGGGCCATCCAGTTCTTC.

The chain employs TRBV12-3 or TRBV12-4 and TRBJ2-7, with D perhaps TRBD2 (6 bases). The CDR3 covers 13 residues. Deletions cut 3 bases from V and 2 bases from J, with 8 bases between. The CDR3 DNA reads as TGTGCCAGCAGTTTGTGGGGGGCCTACGAGCAGTACTTC. This codes for CASSLWGAYEQYF.

The rearrangement joins TRBV18 to TRBJ2-2, with 9 bases aligning to TRBD1. The V gene's germline CDR1 is KGHSH and CDR2 LQKENI. The CDR3 is 17 amino acids. The V and J ends lost 3 bases and 2 bases, in that order; junction bases with no gene match: 7. This CDR3 reads CASSPITGGDNTGELFF. The CDR3 DNA follows: TGTGCCAGCTCACCTATTACAGGGGGCGATAACACCGGGGAGCTGTTTTTT.

The chain carries TRBV5-1 and TRBJ1-2, with 8 bases matching TRBD1. The CDR3 spans 13 residues. Unmatched junction bases numbered 5, after V lost 7 bases and J lost 3 bases. Germline CDR1 and CDR2: SGHRS and YFSETQ. CDR3 bases: TGCGCCAGCGCAGGGGGCGGAGACTATGGCTACACCTTC. This encodes CASAGGGDYGYTF.

As DNA, the CDR3 is TGTGCCAGCACTAGCCTGGGGTCCGGGGAGCTGTTTTTT. Amino acids: CASTSLGSGELFF. This chain links TRBV2 with TRBJ2-2; D might be TRBD2 (5 bases). Trimming cost V 7 bases and J 6 bases, with 12 bases left between them. Germline loops: CDR1 SNHLY, CDR2 FYNNEI. The CDR3 is 13 amino acids.

This chain uses TRBV19 with TRBJ1-1; D is perhaps TRBD1 (5 bases). Germline V gene lookup returns CDR1 LNHDA and CDR2 SQIVND (reference sequence). Trimming removed 3 bases at V and 5 bases at J, with 10 bases between. The CDR3 is 13 residues long. The DNA for the CDR3 is TGTGCCAGTAGTATTGGGCGGGGGACTGAAGCTTTCTTT. Amino acids: CASSIGRGTEAFF.

J is TRBJ1-1 and V is TRBV14, with D unclear. The CDR3 has 13 residues. In germline, CDR1 is SGHDN, CDR2 FVKESK. V was cut by 5 bases and J by 4 bases, with 11 bases left in between. In nucleotides, the CDR3 is TGTGCCAGCAGCTCGAGGGCGGGCACTGAAGCTTTCTTT. Amino acid sequence: CASSSRAGTEAFF. The full variable domain, with the rest looked up from reference TRBV14 and TRBJ1-1, is EAGVTQFPSHSVIEKGQTVTLRCDPISGHDNLYWYRRVMGKEIKFLLHFVKESKQDESGMPNNRFLAERTGGTYSTLKVQPAELEDSGVYFCASSSRAGTEAFFGQGTRLTVV.